These T cell receptor beta chains were read from a single sample in a study of technical replicates of blood from a few donors. The repertoire was sequenced with immunoSEQ multiplex PCR; TCRdb's copy has only in-frame clones and lacks some. The sample has about 84,000 clones; 95% to 98% are singletons. Sequencing input: T cells isolated from PBMCs. Source of these receptors: a human donor in good health. CDR3s include the opening cysteine and the closing phenylalanine or tryptophan. A D gene is named only where the DNA matches it firmly. For some rows the clone size is stated as once, few or many, or as a class when expanded; others skip it.

clone_size: -; v_call: TRBV5-1; d_call: TRBD2; j_call: TRBJ2-5; cdr3_nt: TGCGCCAGCAGCTTGGCTACTAGCGGGATGCCCCGGGAGACCCAGTACTTC; cdr3_aa: CASSLATSGMPRETQYF
clone_size: -; v_call: TRBV28; d_call: -; j_call: TRBJ2-5; cdr3_nt: TGTGCCAGCAGTCCTTGGACAAAAGAGACCCAGTACTTC; cdr3_aa: CASSPWTKETQYF
clone_size: -; v_call: TRBV7-6; d_call: -; j_call: TRBJ2-7; cdr3_nt: TGTGCCAGCAGCTCGGAAGCGGAAACCTACGAGCAGTACTTC; cdr3_aa: CASSSEAETYEQYF
clone_size: -; v_call: TRBV15; d_call: -; j_call: TRBJ1-6; cdr3_nt: TGTGCCAGTTCGACTTTGGAGGAACCCCTCCACTTT; cdr3_aa: CASSTLEEPLHF
clone_size: -; v_call: TRBV5-8; d_call: -; j_call: TRBJ1-1; cdr3_nt: TGTGCCAGCAGCCGCACAGGGAACACTGAAGCTTTCTTT; cdr3_aa: CASSRTGNTEAFF
clone_size: -; v_call: TRBV6-1; d_call: TRBD1; j_call: TRBJ2-7; cdr3_nt: TGTGCCAGCAGTGAAAAGGGACAGGGGGCTTCCGAGCAGTACTTC; cdr3_aa: CASSEKGQGASEQYF
clone_size: -; v_call: TRBV11-3; d_call: -; j_call: TRBJ2-5; cdr3_nt: TGTGCCAGCAGCTTTAGTGGGCCCCAAGAGACCCAGTACTTC; cdr3_aa: CASSFSGPQETQYF
clone_size: -; v_call: TRBV28; d_call: -; j_call: TRBJ2-7; cdr3_nt: TGTGCCATCTCCGATGCCGAATTCTCTACAACTAAGGAGATCTCCTACGAGCAGTACTTC; cdr3_aa: CAISDAEFSTTKEISYEQYF
clone_size: -; v_call: TRBV13; d_call: TRBD1; j_call: TRBJ1-1; cdr3_nt: TGTGCCAGCAGGACACAGGGGGCAGGTGAAGCTTTCTTT; cdr3_aa: CASRTQGAGEAFF
clone_size: -; v_call: TRBV25-1; d_call: -; j_call: TRBJ1-6; cdr3_nt: TGTGCCAGCAGTGATACGACAGTCACCTATAATTCACCCCTCCACTTT; cdr3_aa: CASSDTTVTYNSPLHF
clone_size: -; v_call: TRBV28; d_call: -; j_call: TRBJ2-7; cdr3_nt: TGTGCCAGCAGTCCTATCCAGACACCTATCTACGAGCAGTACTTC; cdr3_aa: CASSPIQTPIYEQYF
clone_size: -; v_call: TRBV27; d_call: -; j_call: TRBJ2-3; cdr3_nt: TGTGCCAGCAAGTCCCTGACTAACTCGCGGACAGATACGCAGTATTTT; cdr3_aa: CASKSLTNSRTDTQYF
clone_size: -; v_call: TRBV18; d_call: -; j_call: TRBJ2-1; cdr3_nt: TGTGCCAGCTCAATTACCCGGGGTGAGAATGAGCAGTTCTTC; cdr3_aa: CASSITRGENEQFF
clone_size: -; v_call: TRBV4-1; d_call: TRBD1; j_call: TRBJ2-1; cdr3_nt: TGCGCCAGCAGCCAAGCGACCCGGGACAGGCGGTATGAGCAGTTCTTC; cdr3_aa: CASSQATRDRRYEQFF
clone_size: -; v_call: TRBV7-7; d_call: TRBD2; j_call: TRBJ2-5; cdr3_nt: TGTGCTAGCAGCTTAGCATACGCGGGGGGGCCCTTCCAAGAGACCCAGTACTTC; cdr3_aa: CASSLAYAGGPFQETQYF
clone_size: -; v_call: TRBV2; d_call: -; j_call: TRBJ1-6; cdr3_nt: TGTGCCAGCAGTGTCAGCAGGCAGCTACATAATTCACCCCTCCACTTT; cdr3_aa: CASSVSRQLHNSPLHF
clone_size: -; v_call: TRBV28; d_call: -; j_call: TRBJ1-1; cdr3_nt: TGTGCCAGCAGCGGACTCCCCGAGAGCACTGAAGCTTTCTTT; cdr3_aa: CASSGLPESTEAFF
clone_size: once; v_call: TRBV6-5; d_call: -; j_call: TRBJ2-2; cdr3_nt: TGTGCCAGCAGTTACTCGACATCTAGGGAGCTGTTTTTT; cdr3_aa: CASSYSTSRELFF
clone_size: -; v_call: TRBV11-3; d_call: -; j_call: TRBJ2-1; cdr3_nt: TGTGCCAGCAGCCCACTCGGGACTTCATACAATGAGCAGTTCTTC; cdr3_aa: CASSPLGTSYNEQFF
clone_size: -; v_call: TRBV18; d_call: -; j_call: TRBJ2-5; cdr3_nt: TGTGCCAGCTCACGGAGGGCCCAAGAGACCCAGTACTTC; cdr3_aa: CASSRRAQETQYF
clone_size: once; v_call: TRBV5-1; d_call: TRBD1; j_call: TRBJ1-1; cdr3_nt: TGCGCCAGCAGCTTGGACAGGGGAGACACTGAAGCTTTCTTT; cdr3_aa: CASSLDRGDTEAFF
clone_size: -; v_call: TRBV5-1; d_call: -; j_call: TRBJ2-1; cdr3_nt: TGCGCCAGCAGCAGTGGGACTTTCTCCTACAATGAGCAGTTCTTC; cdr3_aa: CASSSGTFSYNEQFF
clone_size: -; v_call: TRBV10-3; d_call: TRBD1; j_call: TRBJ2-7; cdr3_nt: TGTGCCATCAGTGGCTCCGGGACAGGGATGAACGAGCAGTACTTC; cdr3_aa: CAISGSGTGMNEQYF
clone_size: once; v_call: TRBV7-9; d_call: TRBD1; j_call: TRBJ2-5; cdr3_nt: TGTGCCAGCAGCGGCCGGGACAGGGAATCGGAGACCCAGTACTTC; cdr3_aa: CASSGRDRESETQYF
clone_size: -; v_call: TRBV19; d_call: -; j_call: TRBJ2-7; cdr3_nt: TGTGCCAGTAGTATGGGGCAGCAATACGAGCAGTACTTC; cdr3_aa: CASSMGQQYEQYF
clone_size: once; v_call: TRBV4-1; d_call: -; j_call: TRBJ2-7; cdr3_nt: TGCGCCAGCAGCCAAGCGGGGCGGGGGCCCTCCTACGAGCAGTACTTC; cdr3_aa: CASSQAGRGPSYEQYF
clone_size: -; v_call: TRBV4-1; d_call: TRBD1; j_call: TRBJ2-7; cdr3_nt: TGCGCCAGCAGCCCTTTTGGGACAGTGTCCGAGCAGTACTTC; cdr3_aa: CASSPFGTVSEQYF
clone_size: -; v_call: TRBV28; d_call: -; j_call: TRBJ1-2; cdr3_nt: TGTGCCAGCAGCAATCCCGAGTTAGGGAGAAACTATGGCTACACCTTC; cdr3_aa: CASSNPELGRNYGYTF
clone_size: -; v_call: TRBV11-2; d_call: -; j_call: TRBJ2-7; cdr3_nt: TGTGCCAGCAACGATCAGGGTACCTACGAGCAGTACTTC; cdr3_aa: CASNDQGTYEQYF
clone_size: -; v_call: TRBV5-1; d_call: -; j_call: TRBJ2-7; cdr3_nt: TGCGCCAGCAGCAGTCTAGATAAGTCTGGCGAGCAGTACTTC; cdr3_aa: CASSSLDKSGEQYF
clone_size: -; v_call: TRBV28; d_call: -; j_call: TRBJ1-5; cdr3_nt: TGTGCCAGCAGTTTGCTTACAGGGATTCAGCCCCAGCATTTT; cdr3_aa: CASSLLTGIQPQHF
clone_size: -; v_call: TRBV5-1; d_call: -; j_call: TRBJ2-7; cdr3_nt: TGCGCCAGCAGCTTGGGCGGGGACGAGCAGTACTTC; cdr3_aa: CASSLGGDEQYF
clone_size: -; v_call: TRBV7-9; d_call: -; j_call: TRBJ1-4; cdr3_nt: TGTGCCAGCAAAGGGGTGCCTAATGAAAAACTGTTTTTT; cdr3_aa: CASKGVPNEKLFF
clone_size: once; v_call: TRBV10-2; d_call: -; j_call: TRBJ2-2; cdr3_nt: TGCGCCAGCAGGCAGGTCGGCACCGGGGAGCTGTTTTTT; cdr3_aa: CASRQVGTGELFF
clone_size: -; v_call: TRBV5-1; d_call: TRBD1; j_call: TRBJ1-1; cdr3_nt: TGCGCCAGCAGCTTGGGACAGGGGGATATTGAAGCTTTCTTT; cdr3_aa: CASSLGQGDIEAFF
clone_size: -; v_call: TRBV14; d_call: -; j_call: TRBJ1-1; cdr3_nt: TGTGCCAGCAGCGGGGGTCCGGGAGTTGAAGCTTTCTTT; cdr3_aa: CASSGGPGVEAFF
clone_size: -; v_call: TRBV10-3; d_call: TRBD1; j_call: TRBJ2-5; cdr3_nt: TGTGCCATCCTAAGGACAGGGGGGACCCAGTACTTC; cdr3_aa: CAILRTGGTQYF
clone_size: -; v_call: TRBV7-2; d_call: -; j_call: TRBJ2-7; cdr3_nt: TGTGCCAGCAGCTTAGAGGCAGGGCGGACCTACGAGCAGTACTTC; cdr3_aa: CASSLEAGRTYEQYF
clone_size: -; v_call: TRBV6-4; d_call: TRBD2; j_call: TRBJ2-1; cdr3_nt: TGTGCCAGCAGCCCAGGGACTAACAATGAGCAGTTCTTC; cdr3_aa: CASSPGTNNEQFF
clone_size: once; v_call: TRBV18; d_call: -; j_call: TRBJ1-5; cdr3_nt: TGTGCCAGCTCACCACAGATACAGGCCGTGAGCAATCAGCCCCAGCATTTT; cdr3_aa: CASSPQIQAVSNQPQHF
clone_size: -; v_call: TRBV28; d_call: -; j_call: TRBJ2-3; cdr3_nt: TGTGCCAGCAATAGGTTACAGGCGCTCACAGATACGCAGTATTTT; cdr3_aa: CASNRLQALTDTQYF
clone_size: -; v_call: TRBV27; d_call: TRBD1; j_call: TRBJ1-3; cdr3_nt: TGTGCCAGCAGTTTATCCGGCCTCGACAGGGGGCTCGGAAACACCATATATTTT; cdr3_aa: CASSLSGLDRGLGNTIYF
clone_size: -; v_call: TRBV5-1; d_call: TRBD2; j_call: TRBJ2-7; cdr3_nt: TGCGCCAGCAGCAACGGACTAGCGGGGATCGGCGAGCAGTACTTC; cdr3_aa: CASSNGLAGIGEQYF
clone_size: -; v_call: TRBV2; d_call: TRBD2; j_call: TRBJ2-7; cdr3_nt: TGTGCCAGCAGACCCCTAACTAGCGCCGGGATCTCCTACGAGCAGTACTTC; cdr3_aa: CASRPLTSAGISYEQYF
clone_size: -; v_call: TRBV5-5; d_call: TRBD2; j_call: TRBJ2-7; cdr3_nt: TGTGCCAGCAGCAGGAACCAGGGACTCTTGCGGGAGGGGTACGAGCAGTACTTC; cdr3_aa: CASSRNQGLLREGYEQYF
clone_size: -; v_call: TRBV14; d_call: TRBD1; j_call: TRBJ1-1; cdr3_nt: TGTGCCAGCAGCCACTCCGGGACAGGGGGCGCCGCTGAAGCTTTCTTT; cdr3_aa: CASSHSGTGGAAEAFF
clone_size: once; v_call: TRBV27; d_call: TRBD2; j_call: TRBJ2-7; cdr3_nt: TGTGCCAGCAGCGAGACTAGCGGGAAGGGGTCCTACGAGCAGTACTTC; cdr3_aa: CASSETSGKGSYEQYF
clone_size: once; v_call: TRBV27; d_call: -; j_call: TRBJ1-2; cdr3_nt: TGTGCCAGCTGGGGGACTTATGGCTACACCTTC; cdr3_aa: CASWGTYGYTF
clone_size: -; v_call: TRBV21-1; d_call: -; j_call: TRBJ2-6; cdr3_nt: TGTGCCAGCAGCCCCAGACAGGGAAACTCTGGGGCCAACGTCCTGACTTTC; cdr3_aa: CASSPRQGNSGANVLTF
clone_size: once; v_call: TRBV28; d_call: TRBD1; j_call: TRBJ1-5; cdr3_nt: TGTGCCAGCAGTTCGGACAGGAAGGATCAGCCCCAGCATTTT; cdr3_aa: CASSSDRKDQPQHF
clone_size: -; v_call: TRBV4-2; d_call: TRBD1; j_call: TRBJ1-3; cdr3_nt: TGTGCCAGCAGCCTCCTTGTGGGACAGGGAGTTGGTGGAAACACCATATATTTT; cdr3_aa: CASSLLVGQGVGGNTIYF
clone_size: -; v_call: TRBV5-1; d_call: TRBD2; j_call: TRBJ2-1; cdr3_nt: TGCGCCAGCAGCCCAAACCCCCTAGCGGGAGACAATGAGCAGTTCTTC; cdr3_aa: CASSPNPLAGDNEQFF
clone_size: -; v_call: TRBV7-9; d_call: -; j_call: TRBJ2-7; cdr3_nt: TGTGCCAGCAGCTTAGGGCAGCGCACCTACGAGCAGTACTTC; cdr3_aa: CASSLGQRTYEQYF
clone_size: -; v_call: TRBV6-5; d_call: -; j_call: TRBJ2-2; cdr3_nt: TGTGCCAGCAGTTTCAACTTCGGGGAGCTGTTTTTT; cdr3_aa: CASSFNFGELFF